The source of this TCR beta chain is a study of T cells after yellow fever vaccination. For this clonotype: Its antigen is undetermined. Mismatch with germline at one junction end may stem from a read error.

Making TCR cDNA involved 5'RACE template switching, which added UMIs and a universal primer site. Each CDR3 protein is one row after TCRdb ran MiXCR on the 5' RACE reads. This table holds about 53,000 distinct CDR3 sequences, roughly 7.4% found once. Overall study findings and caveats: Subsequent booster samples again held most clones from primary vaccination (more than 95% CD4, just under 90% CD8). Abundant bulk-derived clonotypes could contaminate FACS-sorted repertoires.

The CDR3 sequence is 14 residues long. Germline V gives CDR1 DFQATT, CDR2 SNEGSKA (reference sequence). The TCR was taken from a man between 18 and 29 years old who received the YFV17D yellow fever vaccine. The V and J genes are TRBV20-1 and TRBJ2-3; D may match TRBD1 or TRBD2 (6 bases each). Here the sequenced sample was CD8+ T cells sorted from PBMCs, taken on the day of the first yellow fever vaccination. The CDR3 DNA is TGCAGTGCCAGAGGGGGACTGCTTACAGATACGCAGTATTTT. Translating it yields CSARGGLLTDTQYF.